This entry concerns a single TCR beta chain. The data are from a study of blood T cell repertoires in COVID-19. The CDR3 runs to 17 residues. J lost 2 bases, V lost 4 bases, and 3 bases had no gene match. CDR1 and CDR2 from the germline V gene are MDHEN and SYDVKM. TCRdb's copy holds only in-frame clones and misses some; the assay was immunoSEQ multiplex PCR. The sample has 200,000 to 300,000 clones, approximately 91% seen once. The source of this sequence is a man aged 25 to 45 with COVID-19, enrolled during active disease. This sequence joins TRBV28 and TRBJ2-6; 12 positions agree with TRBD2. The sample was peripheral blood. In DNA form, the CDR3 reads TGTGCCAGCAGTTCACGGACTAGCGGGGCTGGGGCCAACGTCCTGACTTTC. This gives the protein CASSSRTSGAGANVLTF.